This T cell receptor beta chain was documented in a study of shared clonotypes between healthy human individuals. Study results and limitations: Estimated richness values were generally larger in naive subsets than in memory subsets. Relative to clonotypes present in all four donors, those not shared had lower generation probabilities.

Profiling relied on immunoSEQ multiplex PCR, and the TCRdb table lists in-frame clones only, not all of them. The repertoire holds over 2 million clones, with roughly 94% as singletons. Germline CDR1 is MNHEY and CDR2 is SMNVEV (reference sequence). V was shortened by 5 bases and J by 7 bases, with 15 bases between the two germline ends. This CDR3 is built from 14 residues. CD45RO negativity and positive selection for CCR7 defined naive CD8 cells, a population that excluded terminally differentiated effector memory CD45RA+ cells. Among the donors, all were Caucasian adults who lived in Nashville, Tennessee. About this clone itself: Antigen: not known.

The sequence was obtained from a man younger than 35 in good health. The sequenced material came from naive CD8+ T cells sorted from blood. The chain links TRBV27 to TRBJ1-5, with a weak D call TRBD1 (5 bases). The CDR3 reads CASSPLRGEQPQHF. The DNA for the CDR3 is TGTGCCAGCAGTCCACTGAGGGGTGAGCAGCCCCAGCATTTT.